The rows below give T cell receptor beta chains drawn from one sample of a study of blood T cell repertoires in COVID-19. Sequenced by immunoSEQ multiplex PCR; TCRdb stores in-frame clones only, minus some. The repertoire includes about 55,000 clones, 65% to 90% of them detected once, and roughly an eighth sits in the top ten. Sequenced material: peripheral blood. The receptors here all came from a human donor in a cohort sampled during active COVID-19. Each CDR3 is given with its conserved first and last residue. A D gene is named only where the DNA matches it firmly. A clone size is listed for some rows: how often the clone was seen (once, few, many), or a class if it is expanded.

v_call,j_call,clone_size,cdr3_length,d_call,cdr3_nt,cdr3_aa
TRBV11-2,TRBJ1-4,-,16,TRBD1,TGTGCCAGCAGCAACCGGGACAGGGGAATCGGGGAAAAACTGTTTTTT,CASSNRDRGIGEKLFF
TRBV3-1/TRBV3-2,TRBJ2-2,once,18,TRBD2,TGTGCCAGCAGCCAAGTTCGGGTCGGGAGGGAGAACACCGGGGAGCTGTTTTTT,CASSQVRVGRENTGELFF
TRBV19,TRBJ2-1,-,13,TRBD1,TGTGCCAGTAGGGGACAGGGGGCGACTGAGCAGTTCTTC,CASRGQGATEQFF
TRBV28,TRBJ1-3,-,16,TRBD1,TGTGCCAGCTCCAAGGGTGGGACAGTGTATGAAAACACCATATATTTT,CASSKGGTVYENTIYF
TRBV6-2/TRBV6-3,TRBJ1-5,-,16,-,TGTGCCAGCAGTTCCCTGGGCAGGATCGGCAATCAGCCCCAGCATTTT,CASSSLGRIGNQPQHF
TRBV19,TRBJ1-6,-,17,-,TGTGCCAGTAGTATCTATTTTGAGCTCTCCTATAATTCACCCCTCCACTTT,CASSIYFELSYNSPLHF
TRBV19,TRBJ2-1,-,16,TRBD2,TGTGCCAGTAGTCCCGCCGGACTAGCGGGAGTCAATGAGCAGTTCTTC,CASSPAGLAGVNEQFF
TRBV5-6,TRBJ2-1,-,11,-,TGTGCCAGCAGCTTCATCCATGAGCAGTTCTTC,CASSFIHEQFF
TRBV28,TRBJ1-5,few,14,TRBD1,TGTGCCAGCAGTCCGTGGACAGGGGTGCAGCCCCAGCATTTT,CASSPWTGVQPQHF
TRBV5-4,TRBJ1-4,-,13,-,TGTGCCAGCCAGGATCTGGGTAATGAAAAACTGTTTTTT,CASQDLGNEKLFF
TRBV7-2,TRBJ2-7,-,13,TRBD2,TGTGCCAGCAGCCTTAGCGGGGCCCGGGAGCAGTACTTC,CASSLSGAREQYF
TRBV6-5,TRBJ1-2,-,15,-,TGTGCCAGCAGTTTTTCCACAGGGTACACCTATGGCTACACCTTC,CASSFSTGYTYGYTF
TRBV4-1,TRBJ1-5,few,15,-,TGCGCCAGCAGCCAATACGGGACTGAAAATCAGCCCCAGCATTTT,CASSQYGTENQPQHF
TRBV18,TRBJ2-6,-,16,TRBD2,TGTGCCAGCTCACCGCGGGGGGGAACTGGGGCCAACGTCCTGACTTTC,CASSPRGGTGANVLTF
TRBV27,TRBJ1-2,-,14,TRBD1,TGTGCCAGCAGGCAACAGGGGGCGAACTATGGCTACACCTTC,CASRQQGANYGYTF
TRBV4-2,TRBJ2-1,-,16,TRBD2,TGTGCCAGCAGCCGAGCTACTAGCGGGAGTGGGAATGAGCAGTTCTTC,CASSRATSGSGNEQFF
TRBV18,TRBJ2-5,-,14,TRBD2,TGTGCCAGCTCATCAAGCGGGGAGAGGGAGACCCAGTACTTC,CASSSSGERETQYF
TRBV7-9,TRBJ2-7,few,15,TRBD1,TGTGCCAGCAGCTCTCTTGACAGGGGGGACTACGAGCAGTACTTC,CASSSLDRGDYEQYF
TRBV15,TRBJ2-3,-,17,-,TGTGCCACCAGCAGGAGGTCGGGGGTAGGGCGCACAGATACGCAGTATTTT,CATSRRSGVGRTDTQYF
TRBV4-1,TRBJ1-2,-,14,-,TGCGCCAGCAGCCAAGTCCCAGAAAATTATGGCTACACCTTC,CASSQVPENYGYTF
TRBV20-1,TRBJ2-7,-,13,-,TGCAGTGCCAGTCTCGGCGGGCAGAGGGAGCAGTACTTC,CSASLGGQREQYF
TRBV28,TRBJ1-2,-,14,TRBD1,TGTGCCAGCAGGTGGACAGGGCCATCGGGTGGCTACACCTTC,CASRWTGPSGGYTF
TRBV27,TRBJ1-4,-,12,-,TGTGCCAGCAGGAACCGGAGGGAAAAACTGTTTTTT,CASRNRREKLFF
TRBV7-2,TRBJ2-5,-,16,TRBD2,TGTGCCAGCAGCGCCCGACTAGCGGGAAGCAAGCAGACCCAGTACTTC,CASSARLAGSKQTQYF
TRBV6-1,TRBJ2-1,once,15,-,TGTGCCAGCAGTGAATCCTTTCTCTCCTACAATGAGCAGTTCTTC,CASSESFLSYNEQFF
TRBV10-2,TRBJ2-3,-,16,TRBD2,TGCGCCAGCAGTGAGCAAAGCGGGAGGTTCGGGAATACGCAGTATTTT,CASSEQSGRFGNTQYF
TRBV10-3,TRBJ2-3,-,16,-,TGTGCCATCAGCACACGGAGCGGTCCTAGCACAGATACGCAGTATTTT,CAISTRSGPSTDTQYF
TRBV30,TRBJ2-2,-,17,TRBD1,TGTGCCTGGAGTGTAAGGGCCGGGACAGGGGCCTCCGGGGAGCTGTTTTTT,CAWSVRAGTGASGELFF